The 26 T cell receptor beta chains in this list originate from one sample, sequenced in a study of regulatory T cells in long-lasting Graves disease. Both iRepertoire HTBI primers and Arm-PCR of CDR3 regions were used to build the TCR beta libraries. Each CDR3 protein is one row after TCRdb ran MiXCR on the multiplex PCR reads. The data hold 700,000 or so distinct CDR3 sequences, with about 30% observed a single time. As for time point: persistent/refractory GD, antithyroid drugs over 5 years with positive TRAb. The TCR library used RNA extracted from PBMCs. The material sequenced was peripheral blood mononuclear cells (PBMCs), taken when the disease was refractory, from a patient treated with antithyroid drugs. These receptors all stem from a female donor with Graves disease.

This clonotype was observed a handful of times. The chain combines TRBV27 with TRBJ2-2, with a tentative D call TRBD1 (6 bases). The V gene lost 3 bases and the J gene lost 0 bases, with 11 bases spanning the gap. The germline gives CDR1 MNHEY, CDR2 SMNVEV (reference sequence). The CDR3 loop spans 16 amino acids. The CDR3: CASSFRGLTNTGELFF. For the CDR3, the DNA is TGTGCCAGCAGTTTCAGGGGCCTTACGAACACCGGGGAGCTGTTTTTT.

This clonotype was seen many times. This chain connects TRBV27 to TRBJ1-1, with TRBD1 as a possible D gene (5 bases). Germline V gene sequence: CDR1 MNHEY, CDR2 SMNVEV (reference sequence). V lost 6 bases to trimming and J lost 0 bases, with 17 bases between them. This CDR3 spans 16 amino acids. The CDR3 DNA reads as TGTGCCAGCAGCCCCAAAGGGAGGGGCCTGAACACTGAAGCTTTCTTT. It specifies CASSPKGRGLNTEAFF.

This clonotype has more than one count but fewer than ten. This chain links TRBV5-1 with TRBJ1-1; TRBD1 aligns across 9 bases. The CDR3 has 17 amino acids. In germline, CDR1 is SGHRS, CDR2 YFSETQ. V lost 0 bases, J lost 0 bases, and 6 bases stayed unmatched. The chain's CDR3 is CASSLEFRDRVNTEAFF. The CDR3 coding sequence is TGCGCCAGCAGCTTGGAGTTTCGGGACAGGGTGAACACTGAAGCTTTCTTT. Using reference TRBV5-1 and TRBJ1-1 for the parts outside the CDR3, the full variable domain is KAGVTQTPRYLIKTRGQQVTLSCSPISGHRSVSWYQQTPGQGLQFLFEYFSETQRNKGNFPGRFSGRQFSNSRSEMNVSTLELGDSALYLCASSLEFRDRVNTEAFFGQGTRLTVV.

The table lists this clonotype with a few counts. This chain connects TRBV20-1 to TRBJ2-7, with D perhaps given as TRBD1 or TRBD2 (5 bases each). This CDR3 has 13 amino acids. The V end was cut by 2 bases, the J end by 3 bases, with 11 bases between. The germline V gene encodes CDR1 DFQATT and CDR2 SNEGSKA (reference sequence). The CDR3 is CSARRDPSYEQYF. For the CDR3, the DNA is TGCAGTGCTAGAAGGGACCCAAGCTACGAGCAGTACTTC.

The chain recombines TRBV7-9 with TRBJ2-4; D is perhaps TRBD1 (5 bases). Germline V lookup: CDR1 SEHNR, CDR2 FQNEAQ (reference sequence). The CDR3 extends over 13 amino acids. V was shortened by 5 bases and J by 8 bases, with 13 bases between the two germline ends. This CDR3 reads CASSPTGRDIQYF. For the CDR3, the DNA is TGTGCCAGCAGCCCAACAGGTCGGGACATTCAGTACTTC.

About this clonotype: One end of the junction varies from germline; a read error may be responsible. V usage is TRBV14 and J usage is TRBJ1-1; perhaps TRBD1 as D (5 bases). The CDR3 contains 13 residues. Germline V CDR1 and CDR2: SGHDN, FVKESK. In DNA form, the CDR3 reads TGTACCAGCAGCAAGACACCAGGGACTGAAGCTTTCTTT. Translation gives CTSSKTPGTEAFF.

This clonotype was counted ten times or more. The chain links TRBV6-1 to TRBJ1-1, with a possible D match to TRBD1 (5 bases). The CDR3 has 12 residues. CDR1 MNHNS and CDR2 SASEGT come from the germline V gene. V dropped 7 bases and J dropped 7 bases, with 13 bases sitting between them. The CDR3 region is CASTTSDSEAFF. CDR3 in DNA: TGTGCCAGCACCACGTCCGACAGTGAAGCTTTCTTT.

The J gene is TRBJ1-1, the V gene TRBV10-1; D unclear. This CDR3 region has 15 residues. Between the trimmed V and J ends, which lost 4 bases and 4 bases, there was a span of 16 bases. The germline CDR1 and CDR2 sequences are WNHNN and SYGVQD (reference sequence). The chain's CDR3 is CASSASVGRATEAFF. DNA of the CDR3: TGCGCCAGCAGTGCGTCGGTGGGAAGGGCCACTGAAGCTTTCTTT.

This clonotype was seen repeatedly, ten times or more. The CDR3 region is CASSEGWGNSPLHF. CDR3 bases: TGTGCCAGCAGTGAAGGATGGGGTAATTCACCCCTCCACTTT. The rearrangement uses TRBV6-1 and TRBJ1-6; D is undetermined. The germline V gene encodes CDR1 MNHNS and CDR2 SASEGT. Trimming took 1 base from V and 6 from J, leaving 7 bases between them. The CDR3 spans 14 residues.

CDR3 sequence reads: CSAALADGRKTQYF. DNA for the CDR3: TGCAGTGCTGCGCTAGCAGACGGTCGAAAGACCCAGTACTTC. The chain couples TRBV20-1 to TRBJ2-5, with D possibly TRBD2 on 5 matching bases. This CDR3 is 14 amino acids long. V lost 5 bases to trimming and J lost 6 bases, with 19 bases between them. The germline CDR1 and CDR2 sequences are DFQATT and SNEGSKA (reference sequence).

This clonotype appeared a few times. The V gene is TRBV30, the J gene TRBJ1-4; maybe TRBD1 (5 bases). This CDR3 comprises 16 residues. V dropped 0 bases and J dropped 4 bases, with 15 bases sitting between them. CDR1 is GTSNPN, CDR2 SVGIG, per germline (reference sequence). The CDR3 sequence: CAWSVSGGRLNEKLFF. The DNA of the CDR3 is TGTGCCTGGAGTGTATCGGGGGGACGGCTTAATGAAAAACTGTTTTTT.

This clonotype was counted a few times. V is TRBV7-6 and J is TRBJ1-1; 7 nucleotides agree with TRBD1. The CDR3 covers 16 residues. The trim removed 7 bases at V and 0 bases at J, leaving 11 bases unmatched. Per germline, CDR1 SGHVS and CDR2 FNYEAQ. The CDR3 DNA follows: TGTGCCAGCACCCGTTGGACAGGTAACCTGAACACTGAAGCTTTCTTT. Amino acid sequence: CASTRWTGNLNTEAFF. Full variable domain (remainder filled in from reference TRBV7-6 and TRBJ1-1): GAGVSQSPRYKVTKRGQDVALRCDPISGHVSLYWYRQALGQGPEFLTYFNYEAQQDKSGLPNDRFSAERPEGSISTLTIQRTEQRDSAMYRCASTRWTGNLNTEAFFGQGTRLTVV.

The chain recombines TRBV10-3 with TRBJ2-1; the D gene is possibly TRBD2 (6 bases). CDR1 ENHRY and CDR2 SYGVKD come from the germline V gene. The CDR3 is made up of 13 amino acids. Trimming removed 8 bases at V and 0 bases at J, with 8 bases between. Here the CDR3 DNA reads TGTGCCATCCGGGAGTCCTCCTACAATGAGCAGTTCTTC. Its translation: CAIRESSYNEQFF.

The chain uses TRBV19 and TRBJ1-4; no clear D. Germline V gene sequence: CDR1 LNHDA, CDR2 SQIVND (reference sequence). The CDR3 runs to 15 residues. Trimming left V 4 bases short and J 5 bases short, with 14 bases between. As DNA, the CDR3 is TGTGCCAGTAGTACCCAGGCTACGGAGAATGAAAAACTGTTTTTT. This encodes CASSTQATENEKLFF.

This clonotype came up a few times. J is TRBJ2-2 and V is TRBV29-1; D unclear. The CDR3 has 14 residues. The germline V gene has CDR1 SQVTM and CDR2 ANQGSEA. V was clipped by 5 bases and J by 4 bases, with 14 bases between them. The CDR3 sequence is CSVSTVSSTGELFF. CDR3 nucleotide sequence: TGCAGCGTTTCGACCGTGTCGAGCACCGGGGAGCTGTTTTTT.

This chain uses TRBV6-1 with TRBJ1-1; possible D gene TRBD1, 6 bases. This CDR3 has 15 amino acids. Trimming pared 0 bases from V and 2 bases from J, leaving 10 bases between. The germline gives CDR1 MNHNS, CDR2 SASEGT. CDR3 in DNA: TGTGCCAGCAGTGAAGCGGCAGGGGTAAACACTGAAGCTTTCTTT. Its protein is CASSEAAGVNTEAFF.

The CDR3 DNA sequence: TGTGCCAGCAGTTTTCGGGACAGGGGTAGGAATCAGCCCCAGCATTTT. Amino acid sequence: CASSFRDRGRNQPQHF. The chain employs TRBV28 and TRBJ1-5; 10 bases are shared with TRBD1. From germline, CDR1 is MDHEN and CDR2 SYDVKM. V shed 3 bases, J shed 4 bases, and the junction held 6 bases outside the gene matches. The CDR3 is 16 amino acids.

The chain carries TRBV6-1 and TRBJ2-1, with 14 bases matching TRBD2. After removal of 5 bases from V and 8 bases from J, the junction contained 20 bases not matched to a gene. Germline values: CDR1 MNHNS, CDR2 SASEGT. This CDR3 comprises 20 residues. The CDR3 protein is CASSLPTGLGTSGSGDEQFF. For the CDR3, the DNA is TGTGCCAGCAGTCTCCCGACAGGGTTGGGGACTAGCGGGAGTGGGGATGAGCAGTTCTTC.

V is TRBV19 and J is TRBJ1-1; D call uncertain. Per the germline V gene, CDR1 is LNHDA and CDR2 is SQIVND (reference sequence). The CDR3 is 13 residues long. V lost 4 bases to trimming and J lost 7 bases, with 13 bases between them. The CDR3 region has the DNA TGTGCCAGTAGTACCACTGTGTATGGTGAAGCTTTCTTT. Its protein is CASSTTVYGEAFF.

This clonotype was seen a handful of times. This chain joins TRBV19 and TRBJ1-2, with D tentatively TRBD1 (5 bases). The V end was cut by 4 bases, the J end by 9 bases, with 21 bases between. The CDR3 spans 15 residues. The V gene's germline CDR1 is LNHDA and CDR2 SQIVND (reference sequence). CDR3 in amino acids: CASSTSRRVVNSYTF. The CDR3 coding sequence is TGTGCCAGTAGTACCTCCCGCAGGGTGGTTAACAGCTACACCTTC. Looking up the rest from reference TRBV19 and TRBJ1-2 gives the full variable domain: DGGITQSPKYLFRKEGQNVTLSCEQNLNHDAMYWYRQDPGQGLRLIYYSQIVNDFQKGDIAEGYSVSREKKESFPLTVTSAQKNPTAFYLCASSTSRRVVNSYTFGSGTRLTVV.

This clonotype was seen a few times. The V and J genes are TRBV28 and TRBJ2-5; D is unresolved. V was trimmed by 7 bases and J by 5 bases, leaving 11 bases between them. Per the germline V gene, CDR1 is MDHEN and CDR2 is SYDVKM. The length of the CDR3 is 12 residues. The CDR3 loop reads CASTNPAETQYF. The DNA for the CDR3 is TGTGCCAGCACCAACCCCGCGGAGACCCAGTACTTC.

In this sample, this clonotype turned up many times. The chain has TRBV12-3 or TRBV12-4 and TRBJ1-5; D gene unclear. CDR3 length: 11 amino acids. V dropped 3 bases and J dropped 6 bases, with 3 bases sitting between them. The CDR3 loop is CASSFGQPQHF. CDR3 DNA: TGTGCCAGCAGTTTCGGTCAGCCCCAGCATTTT.

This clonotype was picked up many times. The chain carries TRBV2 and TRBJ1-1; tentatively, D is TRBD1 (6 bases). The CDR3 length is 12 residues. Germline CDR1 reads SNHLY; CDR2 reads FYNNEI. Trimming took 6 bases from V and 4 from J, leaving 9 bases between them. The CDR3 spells CASRGTFTEAFF. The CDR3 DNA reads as TGTGCCAGCAGGGGGACATTCACTGAAGCTTTCTTT. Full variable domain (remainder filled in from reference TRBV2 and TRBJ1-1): EPEVTQTPSHQVTQMGQEVILRCVPISNHLYFYWYRQILGQKVEFLVSFYNNEISEKSEIFDDQFSVERPDGSNFTLKIRSTKLEDSAMYFCASRGTFTEAFFGQGTRLTVV.

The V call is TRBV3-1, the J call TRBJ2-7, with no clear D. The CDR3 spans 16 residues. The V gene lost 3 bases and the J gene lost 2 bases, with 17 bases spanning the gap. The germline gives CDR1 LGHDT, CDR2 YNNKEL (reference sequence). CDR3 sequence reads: CASSHQKRTNTYEQYF. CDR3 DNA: TGTGCCAGCAGCCACCAAAAAAGGACGAACACCTACGAGCAGTACTTC.

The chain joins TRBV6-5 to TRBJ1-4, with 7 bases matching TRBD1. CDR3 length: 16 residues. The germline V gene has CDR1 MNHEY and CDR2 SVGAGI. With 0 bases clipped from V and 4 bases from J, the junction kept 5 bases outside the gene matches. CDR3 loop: CASSYSFQGVNEKLFF. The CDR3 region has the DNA TGTGCCAGCAGTTACTCGTTTCAGGGGGTTAATGAAAAACTGTTTTTT.

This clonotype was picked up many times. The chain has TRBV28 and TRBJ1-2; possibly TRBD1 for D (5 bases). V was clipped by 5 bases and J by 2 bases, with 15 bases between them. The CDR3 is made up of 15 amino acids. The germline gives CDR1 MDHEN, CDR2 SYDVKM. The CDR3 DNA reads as TGTGCCAGCAGTGAGGCGGGCAGGGAGAACTATGGCTACACCTTC. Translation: CASSEAGRENYGYTF.